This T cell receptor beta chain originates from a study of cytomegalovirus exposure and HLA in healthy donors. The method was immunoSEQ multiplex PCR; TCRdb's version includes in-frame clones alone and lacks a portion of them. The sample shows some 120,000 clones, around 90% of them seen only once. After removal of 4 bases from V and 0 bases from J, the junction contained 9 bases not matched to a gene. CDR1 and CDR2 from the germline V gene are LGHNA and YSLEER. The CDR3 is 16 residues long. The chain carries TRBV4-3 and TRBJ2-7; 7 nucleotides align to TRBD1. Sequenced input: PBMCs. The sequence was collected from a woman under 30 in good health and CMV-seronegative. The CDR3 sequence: CASSLSPTGSSYEQYF. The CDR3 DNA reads TGCGCCAGCAGCCTTAGTCCGACAGGGAGCTCCTACGAGCAGTACTTC.